These 7 T cell receptor beta chains were all obtained from the same sample, sequenced in a study of OX40 agonist ivuxolimab in advanced cancers. Some clones are missing from TCRdb's copy, which holds only in-frame ones; the method was immunoSEQ multiplex PCR. The sample yields 35,000 to 55,000 clones, more than 80% seen once. The source was CD4+ or CD8+ T cells sorted from blood, collected in a trial of the OX40 agonist ivuxolimab. The source is an adult with an advanced solid tumor such as melanoma, head and neck, liver or kidney cancer.

The chain couples TRBV7-2 to TRBJ1-6; possibly TRBD1 for D (5 bases). This CDR3 region has 13 residues. V lost 5 bases and J 13 bases, leaving 15 bases between the germline ends. The V gene's germline CDR1 is SGHTA and CDR2 FQGNSA. CDR3 amino acids: CASSRGGTLPLHF. CDR3 DNA sequence: TGTGCCAGCAGCCGGGGGGGGACCCTCCCCCTCCACTTT.

The chain is built from TRBV30 and TRBJ2-7; tentative D call: TRBD2 (5 bases). The CDR3 sequence is 12 residues long. V was clipped by 2 bases and J by 5 bases, with 10 bases between them. From germline, CDR1 is GTSNPN and CDR2 SVGIG (reference sequence). CDR3 DNA: TGTGCCTGGAGTTTGACGGGGAACGAGCAGTACTTC. It translates to CAWSLTGNEQYF.

The chain carries TRBV5-5 and TRBJ2-1; TRBD1 aligns across 8 bases. V lost 4 bases and J lost 5; bases outside the gene matches: 11. The CDR3 has 16 residues. Germline CDR1 and CDR2: SGHKS and YYEKEE (reference sequence). Written as DNA, the CDR3 is TGTGCCAGCAGCATTCACTCCGGGACAGGAAACAATGAGCAGTTCTTC. The encoded protein is CASSIHSGTGNNEQFF.

This chain joins TRBV28 and TRBJ2-1; 7 nucleotides align to TRBD2. The CDR3 sequence is 15 residues long. V shed 3 bases and J 8 bases; nucleotides not matched to a gene: 10. CDR1 is MDHEN and CDR2 is SYDVKM in the germline V gene. CDR3 protein: CASSFEAGVLDEQFF. For the CDR3, the DNA is TGTGCCAGCAGTTTTGAGGCGGGAGTTTTGGATGAGCAGTTCTTC.

The V gene is TRBV27, the J gene TRBJ2-1; a weak D match, TRBD1 (6 bases). Trimming stripped 1 base from V and 7 bases from J, with 17 bases between. The CDR3 has 16 amino acids. Germline V lookup: CDR1 MNHEY, CDR2 SMNVEV (reference sequence). CDR3 in DNA: TGTGCCAGCAGTTTATTCGGCCAGGGGAGTAGGAATGAGCAGTTCTTC. It specifies CASSLFGQGSRNEQFF.

The CDR3 region is CASSPLQGVQETQYF. The DNA of the CDR3 is TGTGCCAGCTCACCACTACAGGGGGTCCAAGAGACCCAGTACTTC. The chain has TRBV18 and TRBJ2-5, with TRBD1 identical over 8 bases. The V segment lost 1 base and the J segment 1 base; nucleotides outside the gene matches: 2. Germline values: CDR1 KGHSH, CDR2 LQKENI. This CDR3 is 15 amino acids long. Full variable domain (remainder filled in from reference TRBV18 and TRBJ2-5): NAGVMQNPRHLVRRRGQEARLRCSPMKGHSHVYWYRQLPEEGLKFMVYLQKENIIDESGMPKERFSAEFPKEGPSILRIQQVVRGDSAAYFCASSPLQGVQETQYFGPGTRLLVL.

V gene TRBV7-9 combines with J gene TRBJ1-2; a possible D gene is TRBD1 (5 bases). Germline CDR1 and CDR2: SEHNR and FQNEAQ (reference sequence). The germline V and J ends were trimmed by 5 bases and 4 bases, with 17 bases remaining between them. CDR3 length equals 15 residues. This CDR3 is CASSALIGGGYGYTF. DNA for the CDR3: TGTGCCAGCAGCGCCCTTATTGGGGGGGGCTATGGCTACACCTTC.